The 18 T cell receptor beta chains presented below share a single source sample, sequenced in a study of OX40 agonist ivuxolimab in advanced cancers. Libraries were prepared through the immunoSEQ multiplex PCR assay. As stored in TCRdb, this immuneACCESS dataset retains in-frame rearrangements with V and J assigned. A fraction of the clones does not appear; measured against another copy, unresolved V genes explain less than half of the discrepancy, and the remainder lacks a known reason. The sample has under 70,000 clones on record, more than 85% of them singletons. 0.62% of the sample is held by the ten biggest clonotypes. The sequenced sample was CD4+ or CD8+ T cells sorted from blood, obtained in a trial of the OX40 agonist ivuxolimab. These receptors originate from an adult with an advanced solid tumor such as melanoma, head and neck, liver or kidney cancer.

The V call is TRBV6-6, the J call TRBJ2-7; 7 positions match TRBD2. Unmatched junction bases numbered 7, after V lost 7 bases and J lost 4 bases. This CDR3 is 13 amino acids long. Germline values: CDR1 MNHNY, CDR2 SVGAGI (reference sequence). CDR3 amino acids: CASTPGEGYEQYF. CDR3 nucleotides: TGTGCCAGCACCCCGGGGGAGGGGTACGAGCAGTACTTC.

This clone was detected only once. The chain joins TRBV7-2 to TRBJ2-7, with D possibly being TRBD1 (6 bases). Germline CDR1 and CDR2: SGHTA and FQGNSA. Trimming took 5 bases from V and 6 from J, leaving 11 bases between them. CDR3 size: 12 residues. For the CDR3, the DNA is TGTGCCAGCAGCACCACAGGGTTCGAGCAGTACTTC. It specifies CASSTTGFEQYF.

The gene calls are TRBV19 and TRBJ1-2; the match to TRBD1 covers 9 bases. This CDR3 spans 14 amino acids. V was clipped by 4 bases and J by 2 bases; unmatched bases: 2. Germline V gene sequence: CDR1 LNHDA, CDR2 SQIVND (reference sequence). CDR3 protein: CASSRDRANYGYTF. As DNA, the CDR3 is TGTGCCAGTAGTAGGGACAGGGCAAACTATGGCTACACCTTC.

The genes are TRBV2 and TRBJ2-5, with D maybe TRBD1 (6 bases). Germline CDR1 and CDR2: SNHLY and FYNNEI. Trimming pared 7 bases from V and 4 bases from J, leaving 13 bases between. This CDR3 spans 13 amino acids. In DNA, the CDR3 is TGTGCCAGCACCAAAGACAGGATAGAGACCCAGTACTTC. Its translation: CASTKDRIETQYF.

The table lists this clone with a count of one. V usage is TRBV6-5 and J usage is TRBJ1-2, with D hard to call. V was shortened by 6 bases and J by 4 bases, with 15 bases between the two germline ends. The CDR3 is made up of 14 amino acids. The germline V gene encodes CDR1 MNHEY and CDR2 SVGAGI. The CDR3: CASRETGWGYGYTF. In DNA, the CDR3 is TGTGCCAGCAGAGAAACGGGTTGGGGCTATGGCTACACCTTC.

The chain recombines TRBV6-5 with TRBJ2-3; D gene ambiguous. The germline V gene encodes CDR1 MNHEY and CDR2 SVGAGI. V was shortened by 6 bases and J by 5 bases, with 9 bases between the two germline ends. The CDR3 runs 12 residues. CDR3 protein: CASSPYGDTQYF. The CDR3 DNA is TGTGCCAGCAGCCCGTACGGAGATACGCAGTATTTT.

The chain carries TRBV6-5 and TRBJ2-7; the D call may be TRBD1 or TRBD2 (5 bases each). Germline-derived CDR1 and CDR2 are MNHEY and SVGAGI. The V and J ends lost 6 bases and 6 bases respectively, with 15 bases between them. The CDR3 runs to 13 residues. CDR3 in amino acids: CASRRRDASEQYF. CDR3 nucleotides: TGTGCCAGCAGACGACGGGACGCATCCGAGCAGTACTTC.

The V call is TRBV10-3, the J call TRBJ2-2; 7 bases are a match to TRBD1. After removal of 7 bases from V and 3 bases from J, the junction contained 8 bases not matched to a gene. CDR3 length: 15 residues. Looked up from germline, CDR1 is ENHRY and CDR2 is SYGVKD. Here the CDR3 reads CAITQSGTDTGELFF. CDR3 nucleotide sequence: TGTGCCATCACCCAGTCCGGGACAGACACCGGGGAGCTGTTTTTT.

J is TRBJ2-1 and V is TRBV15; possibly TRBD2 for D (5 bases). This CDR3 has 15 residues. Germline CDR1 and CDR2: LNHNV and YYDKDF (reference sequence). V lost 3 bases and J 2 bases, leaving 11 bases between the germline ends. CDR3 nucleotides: TGTGCCACCAGCAGGCCACCGGGGACCTACAATGAGCAGTTCTTC. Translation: CATSRPPGTYNEQFF.

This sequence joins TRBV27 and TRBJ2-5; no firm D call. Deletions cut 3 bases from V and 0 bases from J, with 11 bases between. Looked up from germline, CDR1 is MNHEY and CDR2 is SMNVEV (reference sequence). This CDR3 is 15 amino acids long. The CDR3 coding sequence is TGTGCCAGCAGTTTTTCGTTTATAGACCAAGAGACCCAGTACTTC. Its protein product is CASSFSFIDQETQYF.

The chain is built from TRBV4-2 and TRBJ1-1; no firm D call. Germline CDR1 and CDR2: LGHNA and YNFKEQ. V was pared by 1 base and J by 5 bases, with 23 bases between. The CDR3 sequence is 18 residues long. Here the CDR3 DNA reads TGTGCCAGCAGCCAAGTCGGGTCGGCCACACCCCGCCCAACTGAAGCTTTCTTT. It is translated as CASSQVGSATPRPTEAFF.

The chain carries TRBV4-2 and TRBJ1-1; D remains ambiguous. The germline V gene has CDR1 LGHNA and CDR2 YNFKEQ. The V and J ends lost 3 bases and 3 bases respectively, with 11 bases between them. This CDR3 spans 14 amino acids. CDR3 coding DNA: TGTGCCAGCAGCCATGGAGACGGGGACACTGAAGCTTTCTTT. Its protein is CASSHGDGDTEAFF.

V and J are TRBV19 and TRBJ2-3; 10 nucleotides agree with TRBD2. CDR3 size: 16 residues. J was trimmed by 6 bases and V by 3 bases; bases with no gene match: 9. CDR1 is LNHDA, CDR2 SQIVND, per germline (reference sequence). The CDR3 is CASSIYPSGGADTQYF. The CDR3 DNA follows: TGTGCCAGTAGTATTTACCCTAGCGGGGGAGCGGATACGCAGTATTTT. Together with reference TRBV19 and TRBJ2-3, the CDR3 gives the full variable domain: DGGITQSPKYLFRKEGQNVTLSCEQNLNHDAMYWYRQDPGQGLRLIYYSQIVNDFQKGDIAEGYSVSREKKESFPLTVTSAQKNPTAFYLCASSIYPSGGADTQYFGPGTRLTVL.

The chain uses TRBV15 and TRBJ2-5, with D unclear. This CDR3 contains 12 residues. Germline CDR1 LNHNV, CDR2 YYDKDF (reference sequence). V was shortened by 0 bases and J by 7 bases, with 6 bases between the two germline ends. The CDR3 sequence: CATSRDLGTQYF. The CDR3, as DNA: TGTGCCACCAGCAGAGATCTCGGGACCCAGTACTTC.

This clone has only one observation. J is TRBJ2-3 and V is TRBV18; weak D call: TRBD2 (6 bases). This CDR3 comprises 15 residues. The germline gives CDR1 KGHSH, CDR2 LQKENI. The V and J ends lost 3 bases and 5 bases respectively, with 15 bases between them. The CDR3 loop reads CASSPQSQGGDTQYF. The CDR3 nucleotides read TGTGCCAGCTCACCTCAATCGCAGGGAGGAGATACGCAGTATTTT.

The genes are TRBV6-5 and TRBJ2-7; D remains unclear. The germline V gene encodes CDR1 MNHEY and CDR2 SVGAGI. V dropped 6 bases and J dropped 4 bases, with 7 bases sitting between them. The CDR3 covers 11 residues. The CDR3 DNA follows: TGTGCCAGCAGGGAAGGATACGAGCAGTACTTC. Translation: CASREGYEQYF.

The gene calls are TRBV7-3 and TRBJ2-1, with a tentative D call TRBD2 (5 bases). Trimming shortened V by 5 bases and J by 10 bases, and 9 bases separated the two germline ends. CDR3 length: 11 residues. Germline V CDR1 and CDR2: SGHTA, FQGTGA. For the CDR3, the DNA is TGTGCCAGCAGCGCCGGGGTGGAGCAGTTCTTC. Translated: CASSAGVEQFF.

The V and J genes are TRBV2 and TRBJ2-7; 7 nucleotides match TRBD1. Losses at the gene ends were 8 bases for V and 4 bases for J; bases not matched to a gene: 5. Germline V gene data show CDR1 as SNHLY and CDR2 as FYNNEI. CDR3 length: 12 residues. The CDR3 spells CASGRTGYEQYF. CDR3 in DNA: TGTGCCAGCGGAAGGACAGGTTACGAGCAGTACTTC. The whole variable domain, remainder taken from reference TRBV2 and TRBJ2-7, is EPEVTQTPSHQVTQMGQEVILRCVPISNHLYFYWYRQILGQKVEFLVSFYNNEISEKSEIFDDQFSVERPDGSNFTLKIRSTKLEDSAMYFCASGRTGYEQYFGPGTRLTVT.